Below, 3 T cell receptor beta chains from the same sample are listed, as sequenced in a study of shared clonotypes between healthy human individuals. TCRdb keeps only in-frame clones here, not all; method: immunoSEQ multiplex PCR. The sample yields 450,000 to 600,000 clones, less than 80% seen once. The sample taken for sequencing was PBMCs. Every receptor here comes from a woman aged 40 to 50 in good health. Some clones in this sample may be carry-over from other donors' samples.

The chain is built from TRBV7-8 and TRBJ1-2; 7 nucleotides line up with TRBD1. Germline CDR1 reads SGHVS; CDR2 reads FQNEAQ. J lost 0 bases, V lost 5 bases, and 9 bases had no gene match. The CDR3 has 16 residues. The CDR3 DNA reads TGTGCCAGCAGCCACCCGGGACAGATAGCTAACTATGGCTACACCTTC. Amino acids: CASSHPGQIANYGYTF.

This chain uses TRBV5-6 with TRBJ2-7; D remains unclear. V lost 4 bases, J lost 3 bases, and 11 bases lay in between. This CDR3 has 13 residues. Germline lookup yields CDR1 SGHDT and CDR2 YYEEEE. The CDR3: CASSLKFGYEQYF. As DNA, the CDR3 is TGTGCCAGCAGCCTAAAATTTGGCTACGAGCAGTACTTC.

V gene TRBV7-3 combines with J gene TRBJ2-5; no definite D call. Trimming took off 6 bases at V and 3 bases at J, with 11 bases between the two ends. This CDR3 spans 13 amino acids. Germline loops: CDR1 SGHTA, CDR2 FQGTGA. In DNA form, the CDR3 reads TGTGCCAGCAGTCCCTCTAGGGAAGAGACCCAGTACTTC. Translation gives CASSPSREETQYF. The full variable domain, rest sourced from reference TRBV7-3 and TRBJ2-5, is GAGVSQTPSNKVTEKGKYVELRCDPISGHTALYWYRQSLGQGPEFLIYFQGTGAADDSGLPNDRFFAVRPEGSVSTLKIQRTERGDSAVYLCASSPSREETQYFGPGTRLLVL.